Sequencing of this T cell receptor (beta chain) was carried out in a study of T cells after yellow fever vaccination. Study as a whole: Preparing low-cell-number fractions relied on SMART-Seq v4 Ultra Low Input.

CDR3 size: 17 residues. Per germline, CDR1 SGDLS and CDR2 YYNGEE. Trimming took 4 bases from V and 2 from J; bases not matched to a gene: 15. A process of 5'RACE template switching, which added a universal primer site and UMIs, was used to make TCR cDNA. TCRdb re-called the 5' RACE reads with MiXCR, one entry per CDR3 protein. This table has about 240,000 distinct CDR3 sequences, 6.9% appearing once. The study's findings and limits: Among primary-vaccination clones, most reappeared after the booster, at about 95% for CD4 and about 90% for CD8. The secondary T-cell response peaked on day 5, not day 15, but was weaker.

This clonotype has ten or more counts. Its antigen is still unknown. The source is a man aged 25 to 40 who received the YFV17D yellow fever vaccine. This specimen was CD4+ T cells sorted from PBMCs, taken 15 days after the yellow fever booster vaccination. The rearrangement links TRBV9 to TRBJ2-7, with TRBD2 matching 7 bases. The chain's CDR3 is CASSPSRASGATYEQYF. CDR3 sequence (DNA): TGTGCCAGCAGCCCCAGTAGGGCGAGCGGGGCAACCTACGAGCAGTACTTC.